This T cell receptor beta chain derives from a study of T cells after yellow fever vaccination. Germline V gene lookup returns CDR1 LGHNT and CDR2 FRNRAP. Trimming stripped 6 bases from V and 2 bases from J, with 15 bases between. This CDR3 has 15 residues. Notes on this clonotype: The antigen is undetermined.

Study findings and constraints: Peaking on day 5 versus 15, the secondary response was faster but weaker.

It was through 5'RACE template switching that TCR cDNA was made, with a universal primer site and UMIs added. A single record per CDR3 protein comes from TCRdb applying MiXCR to the 5' RACE reads. The data show under 400,000 distinct CDR3 sequences, roughly 11% seen once. The clonotype originates from a man between 18 and 35 years old who received the YFV17D yellow fever vaccine. This chain joins TRBV12-5 and TRBJ2-3, with D unresolved. The source was PBMCs, collected on the day of the first yellow fever vaccination. CDR3 sequence (DNA): TGTGCTAGTGGGCGTGGACCGCGGAACACAGATACGCAGTATTTT. This sequence encodes CASGRGPRNTDTQYF.